A single sample is the source of the 6 T cell receptor beta chains below, sequenced in a study of blood T cells in healthy people across ages. It was with a sample-barcoded 5' primer and a J-beta primer mix that a second PCR of about 6 to 12 cycles was run. TCRdb reprocessed the 5' RACE reads via MiXCR and lists one record per CDR3 protein. The repertoire holds under 2 million distinct CDR3 sequences, with about 32% as singletons. Sequencing was performed on blood. These receptors all stem from a woman in her 30s in good health.

The chain uses TRBV20-1 and TRBJ1-2; the D gene is possibly TRBD1 (5 bases). CDR3 size: 12 residues. Germline lookup yields CDR1 DFQATT and CDR2 SNEGSKA (reference sequence). Here the CDR3 reads CMPDKGSYGYTF. The CDR3, as DNA: TGCATGCCGGACAAAGGGAGCTATGGCTACACCTTC.

The table lists this clonotype with a count of one. V and J are TRBV2 and TRBJ2-7; TRBD2 aligns across 8 bases. The CDR3 contains 15 residues. From germline, CDR1 is SNHLY and CDR2 FYNNEI. Trimming removed 3 bases from V and 5 bases from J; junction bases left unmatched: 9. Here the CDR3 reads CASSETSEGWDEQYF. The CDR3, as DNA: TGTGCCAGCAGTGAGACTAGCGAGGGTTGGGACGAGCAGTACTTC.

The J gene is TRBJ1-6, the V gene TRBV20-1; 8 bases match TRBD1. Trimming cost V 1 base and J 10 bases; bases outside gene matches: 12. Germline CDR1 and CDR2: DFQATT and SNEGSKA (reference sequence). The CDR3 spans 16 residues. The CDR3 sequence: CSARVGIRGQESPLHF. CDR3 nucleotide sequence: TGCAGTGCTAGAGTTGGTATCAGGGGACAGGAATCACCCCTCCACTTT.

The V and J genes are TRBV7-7 and TRBJ2-7, with D maybe TRBD2 (6 bases). Germline values: CDR1 SSHAT, CDR2 FNYEAQ (reference sequence). This CDR3 contains 14 residues. V dropped 6 bases and J dropped 2 bases, with 14 bases sitting between them. The CDR3 reads CASSPGGFAYEQYF. The CDR3 region has the DNA TGTGCCAGCAGTCCCGGAGGGTTCGCCTACGAGCAGTACTTC.

The V and J genes are TRBV9 and TRBJ2-5; 9 positions agree with TRBD2. The CDR3 is made up of 17 amino acids. The trim removed 3 bases at V and 1 base at J, leaving 10 bases unmatched. CDR1 SGDLS and CDR2 YYNGEE come from the germline V gene. The CDR3 is CASSGGTLAGSQETQYF. The CDR3 DNA is TGTGCCAGCAGCGGAGGGACCCTAGCGGGATCCCAAGAGACCCAGTACTTC.

This clonotype was seen a handful of times. The V and J genes are TRBV7-2 and TRBJ1-2; D ambiguous. The CDR3 is made up of 14 amino acids. Germline V gives CDR1 SGHTA, CDR2 FQGNSA. Trimming cost V 5 bases and J 4 bases, with 14 bases left between them. The CDR3 sequence: CASSKMGLGYGYTF. CDR3 sequence (DNA): TGTGCCAGCAGCAAGATGGGGTTGGGCTATGGCTACACCTTC. The full variable domain, with the rest looked up from reference TRBV7-2 and TRBJ1-2, is GAGVSQSPSNKVTEKGKDVELRCDPISGHTALYWYRQSLGQGLEFLIYFQGNSAPDKSGLPSDRFSAERTGGSVSTLTIQRTQQEDSAVYLCASSKMGLGYGYTFGSGTRLTVV.